The 25 T cell receptor beta chains in this list originate from one sample, sequenced in a study of T cell repertoires in cytomegalovirus infection. These TCRs' antigens remain unknown. TCRdb ran MiXCR on the reads and lists one entry per CDR3 protein. This sample carries approximately 500,000 distinct CDR3 sequences, roughly a third of them seen once, and the ten largest clones take roughly 15%. The sample in question was cultured PBMCs, obtained from culture after CMV antigen stimulation. These receptors originate from a human donor in good health (CMV status not recorded). Some clones in this sample may be carry-over from other donors' samples.

In its sample, this clonotype was seen a few times. This sequence joins TRBV30 and TRBJ1-5, with TRBD1 identical over 8 bases. V shed 3 bases and J 0 bases; nucleotides not matched to a gene: 10. The CDR3 covers 17 residues. Germline CDR1 is GTSNPN and CDR2 is SVGIG (reference sequence). In DNA form, the CDR3 reads TGTGCCTGGAGCCGGACAGGGAAGGGGGGTAGCAATCAGCCCCAGCATTTT. It codes for CAWSRTGKGGSNQPQHF. The full variable domain, with the rest looked up from reference TRBV30 and TRBJ1-5, is SQTIHQWPATLVQPVGSPLSLECTVEGTSNPNLYWYRQAAGRGLQLLFYSVGIGQISSEVPQNLSASRPQDRQFILSSKKLLLSDSGFYLCAWSRTGKGGSNQPQHFGDGTRLSIL.

V usage is TRBV15 and J usage is TRBJ1-4; 9 nucleotides align to TRBD1. After removal of 3 bases from V and 8 bases from J, the junction contained 1 base not matched to a gene. The CDR3 totals 13 residues. The germline V gene encodes CDR1 LNHNV and CDR2 YYDKDF (reference sequence). The CDR3 is CATSRGQGEKLFF. The DNA of the CDR3 is TGTGCCACCAGCAGGGGACAGGGCGAAAAACTGTTTTTT.

The chain carries TRBV11-2 and TRBJ2-1, with TRBD2 matching 14 bases. The germline V gene has CDR1 SGHAT and CDR2 FQNNGV. After removal of 5 bases from V and 5 bases from J, the junction contained 8 bases not matched to a gene. There are 17 residues in the CDR3. CDR3 DNA sequence: TGTGCCAGCAGCCATGGGACTAGCGGGAGATTCCACAATGAGCAGTTCTTC. Its translation is CASSHGTSGRFHNEQFF.

The V gene is TRBV9, the J gene TRBJ2-3; TRBD1 agrees at 8 bases. Germline CDR1 SGDLS, CDR2 YYNGEE. The CDR3 runs 18 residues. Trimming cost V 2 bases and J 1 base; bases outside gene matches: 12. The CDR3, as DNA: TGTGCCAGCAGCGTCCGAACCACCAGGGGGCTTGGCACAGATACGCAGTATTTT. It codes for CASSVRTTRGLGTDTQYF.

The V and J genes are TRBV6-6 and TRBJ2-6; 7 bases align to TRBD1. J lost 0 bases, V lost 5 bases, and 10 bases had no gene match. Germline loops: CDR1 MNHNY, CDR2 SVGAGI (reference sequence). The CDR3 totals 18 residues. The CDR3 DNA sequence: TGTGCCAGCAGTCAGACTTCGACAGGGATCTCTGGGGCCAACGTCCTGACTTTC. Its protein is CASSQTSTGISGANVLTF.

The chain uses TRBV6-5 and TRBJ1-1, with 8 nucleotides matching TRBD1. This CDR3 region has 14 residues. V dropped 6 bases and J dropped 1; count of bases not matched to a gene: 4. Germline V gene sequence: CDR1 MNHEY, CDR2 SVGAGI. The CDR3 DNA sequence: TGTGCCAGCAGACGACAGGGGAAGAACACTGAAGCTTTCTTT. Its translation is CASRRQGKNTEAFF.

This clonotype was observed a single time. V gene TRBV29-1 combines with J gene TRBJ2-3, with TRBD1 matching over 8 bases. V trimming: 2 bases; J trimming: 3 bases; junction bases outside the gene matches: 7. Germline V gene sequence: CDR1 SQVTM, CDR2 ANQGSEA. This CDR3 comprises 15 residues. The CDR3 nucleotides read TGCAGCGTTGAACCAGGGGGCCTTTATACAGATACGCAGTATTTT. Translating gives CSVEPGGLYTDTQYF.

The V call is TRBV13, the J call TRBJ2-3; 8 nucleotides match TRBD2. V was pared by 2 bases and J by 5 bases, with 9 bases of the junction left unmatched. CDR1 is PRHDT and CDR2 is FYEKMQ in the germline V gene (reference sequence). There are 16 residues in the CDR3. CDR3 coding DNA: TGTGCCAGCAGCTTACCAGCAGCGGGAGCCAGAGATACGCAGTATTTT. Residues: CASSLPAAGARDTQYF. Full variable domain (rest looked up from reference TRBV13 and TRBJ2-3): AAGVIQSPRHLIKEKRETATLKCYPIPRHDTVYWYQQGPGQDPQFLISFYEKMQSDKGSIPDRFSAQQFSDYHSELNMSSLELGDSALYFCASSLPAAGARDTQYFGPGTRLTVL.

This clonotype was found once. The chain joins TRBV20-1 to TRBJ1-1, with D possibly TRBD1 on 6 matching bases. The CDR3 sequence is 14 residues long. Trimming pared 1 base from V and 1 base from J, leaving 10 bases between. Germline CDR1 DFQATT, CDR2 SNEGSKA (reference sequence). The CDR3 nucleotides are TGCAGTGCTAGAGCGGGGGCGGGGAACACTGAAGCTTTCTTT. As protein: CSARAGAGNTEAFF.

CDR3 DNA: TGCGCCAGCAGCCAAGATGGCGGGAGGTTTACAGATACGCAGTATTTT. This translates into CASSQDGGRFTDTQYF. The chain employs TRBV4-1 and TRBJ2-3; 8 bases are a match to TRBD2. V trimming: 0 bases; J trimming: 3 bases; junction bases outside the gene matches: 5. Germline V gives CDR1 MGHRA, CDR2 YSYEKL. The CDR3 consists of 16 residues.

There are a few counts of this clonotype. The chain carries TRBV10-3 and TRBJ2-3; D possibly corresponds to TRBD1 (6 bases). Germline CDR1 ENHRY, CDR2 SYGVKD. This CDR3 has 15 amino acids. Trimming removed 4 bases at V and 0 bases at J, with 11 bases between. The CDR3 region is CAISGDRISTDTQYF. CDR3 nucleotide sequence: TGTGCCATCAGTGGCGACAGGATCAGCACAGATACGCAGTATTTT.

The chain couples TRBV28 to TRBJ2-1; D is unclear. The CDR3 runs 16 residues. The V gene's germline CDR1 is MDHEN and CDR2 SYDVKM. With 4 bases removed from V and 3 bases from J, the gap between germline ends came to 16 bases. The CDR3 reads CASSSRTGYSYNEQFF. The CDR3 DNA sequence: TGTGCCAGCAGTTCGCGGACCGGCTATAGCTACAATGAGCAGTTCTTC.

This clonotype was seen a handful of times. The CDR3 loop is CASSLWASGSGEQYF. The CDR3 nucleotides are TGTGCCAGCAGCTTATGGGCTAGCGGGAGTGGGGAGCAGTACTTC. V and J are TRBV7-2 and TRBJ2-7, with 10 bases matching TRBD2. The J segment lost 7 bases and the V segment lost 2 bases, leaving 8 bases of the junction unmatched. The CDR3 is 15 residues long. CDR1 and CDR2 from the germline V gene are SGHTA and FQGNSA.

This clonotype was counted once. Written as DNA, the CDR3 is TGTGCCACCAGTGATTTATCTTCAGATAGCAATCAGCCCCAGCATTTT. It codes for CATSDLSSDSNQPQHF. This rearrangement joins TRBV24-1 to TRBJ1-5; D is ambiguous. The germline CDR1 and CDR2 sequences are KGHDR and SFDVKD. Trimming left V 1 base short and J 0 bases short, with 9 bases between. This CDR3 spans 16 amino acids.

This chain joins TRBV12-3 or TRBV12-4 and TRBJ2-5; 10 positions agree with TRBD2. The CDR3 consists of 17 residues. Trimming removed 5 bases from V and 5 bases from J; junction bases left unmatched: 14. The CDR3 spells CASSPVTSGYEEETQYF. Here the CDR3 DNA reads TGTGCCAGCAGTCCCGTGACTAGCGGGTACGAGGAGGAGACCCAGTACTTC.

In its sample, this clonotype was seen a few times. This chain uses TRBV28 with TRBJ1-2; perhaps TRBD1 as D (6 bases). V dropped 5 bases and J dropped 4 bases, with 20 bases sitting between them. Germline V gives CDR1 MDHEN, CDR2 SYDVKM. The CDR3 has 16 residues. CDR3 sequence (DNA): TGTGCCAGCAGTACAACTAAACAGGGTCGGGTCTATGGCTACACCTTC. Translation: CASSTTKQGRVYGYTF.

This clonotype turned up a few times. The V gene is TRBV11-2, the J gene TRBJ2-2; either TRBD1 or TRBD2 may fit D (6 bases each). This CDR3 has 15 residues. Trimming removed 4 bases at V and 6 bases at J, with 15 bases between. CDR1 and CDR2 from the germline V gene are SGHAT and FQNNGV. The CDR3, as DNA: TGTGCCAGCAGCTCCCGCCCGGGGGCTGCCGGGGAGCTGTTTTTT. It encodes CASSSRPGAAGELFF.

Concerning this clonotype itself: A read error may be the cause here, since a much bigger clone is one base away. The rearrangement uses TRBV7-2 and TRBJ2-5; the D is unclear. Germline CDR1 and CDR2: SGHTA and FQGNSA. CDR3 size: 14 residues. The CDR3 region has the DNA TGTGCCAGCAGCTTTAATCGGGTTTTGGAGAACCAGTACTTC. Residues: CASSFNRVLENQYF.

The V call is TRBV7-3, the J call TRBJ2-2; 7 bases are a match to TRBD2. J was trimmed by 3 bases and V by 1 base; bases with no gene match: 14. The CDR3 is made up of 19 amino acids. Germline lookup yields CDR1 SGHTA and CDR2 FQGTGA. The CDR3 here is CASSLRGTTPDHHTGELFF. The CDR3 DNA reads TGTGCCAGCAGCTTAAGAGGGACTACCCCGGACCACCACACCGGGGAGCTGTTTTTT.

The chain recombines TRBV7-2 with TRBJ2-2; 8 bases align to TRBD1. CDR1 SGHTA and CDR2 FQGNSA come from the germline V gene. CDR3 length: 17 residues. V lost 3 bases, J lost 4 bases, and 10 bases stayed unmatched. This CDR3 is CASSFTRTGHITGELFF. DNA for the CDR3: TGTGCCAGCAGCTTCACCCGGACAGGGCACATCACCGGGGAGCTGTTTTTT.

The genes are TRBV4-1 and TRBJ2-5; D ambiguous. Germline loops: CDR1 MGHRA, CDR2 YSYEKL. V dropped 0 bases and J dropped 0 bases, with 8 bases sitting between them. The CDR3 runs to 15 residues. DNA of the CDR3: TGCGCCAGCAGCCAAGAAGTGGATCACCAAGAGACCCAGTACTTC. Amino acids: CASSQEVDHQETQYF.

The chain links TRBV30 to TRBJ1-3; D is unresolved. V was cut by 0 bases and J by 0 bases, with 9 bases left in between. The germline V gene has CDR1 GTSNPN and CDR2 SVGIG (reference sequence). This CDR3 is 15 amino acids long. CDR3 sequence reads: CAWSVARISGNTIYF. In DNA form, the CDR3 reads TGTGCCTGGAGTGTAGCGCGGATCTCTGGAAACACCATATATTTT.

The CDR3 coding sequence is TGCAGTGCTAGAGTTCTTACGGGGGGCGACATTCAGTACTTC. Encoded protein: CSARVLTGGDIQYF. The chain employs TRBV20-1 and TRBJ2-4; D might be TRBD2 (7 bases). The germline gives CDR1 DFQATT, CDR2 SNEGSKA (reference sequence). Deletions cut 1 base from V and 8 bases from J, with 15 bases between. This CDR3 has 14 amino acids.

The CDR3 here is CASSQTGGGYTEAFF. In nucleotides, the CDR3 is TGTGCCAGCAGTCAAACAGGGGGCGGGTACACTGAAGCTTTCTTT. The chain employs TRBV25-1 and TRBJ1-1, with 9 bases that match TRBD1. The CDR3 loop spans 15 amino acids. Germline V gene sequence: CDR1 MGHDK, CDR2 SYGVNS. V gave up 5 bases and J gave up 3 bases; unmatched junction bases: 7.

Ten or more counts support this clonotype. The chain uses TRBV20-1 and TRBJ2-5; 8 nucleotides match TRBD2. Germline V gene data show CDR1 as DFQATT and CDR2 as SNEGSKA (reference sequence). V dropped 4 bases and J dropped 1; count of bases not matched to a gene: 5. The CDR3 length is 14 residues. CDR3 sequence: CSAMSGSFQETQYF. The CDR3 nucleotides are TGCAGTGCTATGAGCGGGAGTTTCCAAGAGACCCAGTACTTC.